This TCR beta chain emerged from a study of Graves' ophthalmopathy and Graves' hyperthyroidism. Study-wide context: Blood was drawn at initial diagnosis, before any treatment. General study findings and limits: Ophthalmopathy and stable hyperthyroidism were discriminated by a 13-signature model, with around 88% sensitivity and about 82% specificity.

Diagnosis was based on clinical symptoms, serum thyroxine, TRAb, thyroid ultrasound and orbital computed tomography. CDR3 length equals 12 residues. Germline CDR1 is KGHDR and CDR2 is SFDVKD. V was clipped by 4 bases and J by 4 bases, with 6 bases between them. Amplification targeted the TCR beta CDR3 regions, with RNA transcripts as the source material. After a first-round RT-PCR with HTBI primers, a second-round multiplex PCR was run. Each CDR3 protein is one row after TCRdb ran MiXCR on the multiplex PCR reads. The sample lists some 370,000 distinct CDR3 sequences, 17% seen once, with roughly 2.4% in the top ten. A remark on this clonotype: Its antigen is still unknown.

The TCR originated in an adult woman with stable Graves' hyperthyroidism. The specimen was peripheral blood. This chain connects TRBV24-1 to TRBJ1-2; D is undetermined. The CDR3 DNA is TGTGCCACCAGTGAAAGGGCCTATGGCTACACCTTC. This codes for CATSERAYGYTF.